This T cell receptor (beta chain) was sequenced for a study of tumor and adjacent non-tumor tissue in lung cancer. Study at large: Histology: about a dozen adenocarcinoma, a couple of squamous cell carcinoma, 1 small cell lung cancer. Stage I to III disease affected 9 to 10 men and 5 women aged roughly 30 to 76.

TCRbeta libraries were built with three rounds of nested PCR, modified from ARM-PCR. TCRdb redid the calling of the multiplex PCR reads with MiXCR, one entry per CDR3 protein. The data contain approximately 79,000 distinct CDR3 sequences, just over 75% of them singletons. This sample's RNA came from whole unsorted tissue. More than 3 cm separated this lung sample from the edge of the tumor. Study conclusions and caveats: Significantly higher TCR diversity was found in tumor than normal lung. Normal lung showed higher cumulative top 100 clone frequency than tumor.

Comment on this clonotype: Its antigen remains unknown. A read error may account for a junction end that differs from germline.

Germline V gives CDR1 MNHEY, CDR2 SVGEGT. The CDR3 is 16 amino acids. The specimen sequenced was distant non-tumor lung tissue. The chain joins TRBV6-2 or TRBV6-3 to TRBJ2-1, with D uncertain. The receptor was derived from a man aged 70-80 years with non-small cell lung cancer. This CDR3 reads CASSPKVGNSWNEPFF. The DNA of the CDR3 is TGTGCCAGCAGTCCAAAAGTTGGGAATTCGTGGAATGAGCCATTTTTC.